The 13 T cell receptor beta chains below come from one sample, sequenced in a study of identical twins. Each CDR3 protein is one row after TCRdb ran MiXCR on the 5' RACE reads. The table lists approximately 630,000 distinct CDR3 sequences, just over 7% of them singletons. This sample also belongs to another study, concerning yellow fever vaccine responses in identical twins.

The sample comprised PBMCs. These receptors were collected from a woman aged 18-29 years in good health.

The chain has TRBV6-5 and TRBJ1-2; D is uncertain. Trimming removed 2 bases at V and 9 bases at J, with 16 bases between. The germline V gene has CDR1 MNHEY and CDR2 SVGAGI. CDR3 length: 14 residues. CDR3 residues: CASSYEPGTSRYTF. The CDR3 DNA reads as TGTGCCAGCAGTTACGAGCCGGGTACTAGCCGCTACACCTTC.

This clonotype was recorded a few times. V is TRBV6-4 and J is TRBJ1-3; D not certain. This CDR3 region has 15 residues. CDR1 MRHNA and CDR2 SNTAGT come from the germline V gene. V gave up 8 bases and J gave up 2 bases, with 16 bases separating them. The CDR3 region is CASRIGVTAGNTIYF. As DNA, the CDR3 is TGTGCCAGCCGAATCGGTGTGACGGCTGGAAACACCATATATTTT.

This clonotype was picked up many times. The rearrangement uses TRBV21-1 and TRBJ1-5; the table's D call TRBD1 went unverified against the DNA. TRBV21-1 is described as a pseudogene. The CDR3 has 17 amino acids. The CDR3 DNA is TGTGCCAGCAGCAAAGGGCGACGGGGGGCGGGCAATCAGCCCCAGCATTTT. This codes for CASSKGRRGAGNQPQHF.

This chain joins TRBV7-6 and TRBJ2-2, with 7 bases fitting TRBD1. The CDR3 sequence is 17 residues long. Germline CDR1 and CDR2: SGHVS and FNYEAQ. The trim removed 2 bases at V and 0 bases at J, leaving 6 bases unmatched. CDR3 region: CASSLPRTGPNTGELFF. Here the CDR3 DNA reads TGTGCCAGCAGCTTACCCAGGACAGGACCGAACACCGGGGAGCTGTTTTTT.

This clonotype appeared many times. The chain has TRBV24-1 and TRBJ1-1; no reliable D call. The CDR3 loop spans 12 amino acids. The germline CDR1 and CDR2 sequences are KGHDR and SFDVKD. The V end was cut by 3 bases, the J end by 9 bases, with 10 bases between. CDR3 protein: CATSDADRQAFF. The CDR3 DNA reads TGTGCCACCAGTGATGCGGACCGACAAGCTTTCTTT.

V is TRBV12-3 or TRBV12-4 and J is TRBJ1-3; D remains ambiguous. This CDR3 spans 14 amino acids. Deletions cut 3 bases from V and 3 bases from J, with 9 bases between. In nucleotides, the CDR3 is TGTGCCAGCAGTTTCCCGGGTGTTGGAAACACCATATATTTT. It encodes CASSFPGVGNTIYF.

This clonotype was observed a few times. The chain links TRBV20-1 to TRBJ2-3, with 13 bases aligning to TRBD2. The CDR3 covers 17 residues. After removal of 6 bases from V and 4 bases from J, the junction contained 13 bases not matched to a gene. Germline CDR1 is DFQATT and CDR2 is SNEGSKA (reference sequence). The CDR3 nucleotides read TGCAGTGCCAAAATACTCACAACTAGCGGGAGGGCAGATACGCAGTATTTT. It translates to CSAKILTTSGRADTQYF.

This clonotype occurred many times. This rearrangement joins TRBV9 to TRBJ2-3; 7 bases line up with TRBD2. CDR3 length equals 15 residues. Germline V gives CDR1 SGDLS, CDR2 YYNGEE. V dropped 4 bases and J dropped 3; count of bases not matched to a gene: 8. CDR3 bases: TGTGCCAGCAGCCAGGTTGGGGGGGGTACAGATACGCAGTATTTT. This gives the protein CASSQVGGGTDTQYF.

In this sample, this clonotype turned up a few times. The chain is built from TRBV13 and TRBJ2-1, with 11 positions matching TRBD1. J was trimmed by 4 bases and V by 5 bases; bases with no gene match: 10. CDR3 length equals 17 residues. Germline V gene lookup returns CDR1 PRHDT and CDR2 FYEKMQ (reference sequence). The CDR3 is CASSPGQGDAFYNEQFF. CDR3 nucleotide sequence: TGTGCCAGCAGCCCGGGACAGGGGGACGCCTTTTACAATGAGCAGTTCTTC. The whole variable domain, filled in from reference TRBV13 and TRBJ2-1, reads AAGVIQSPRHLIKEKRETATLKCYPIPRHDTVYWYQQGPGQDPQFLISFYEKMQSDKGSIPDRFSAQQFSDYHSELNMSSLELGDSALYFCASSPGQGDAFYNEQFFGPGTRLTVL.

This clonotype was found a few times. The chain employs TRBV7-8 and TRBJ2-5; TRBD2 aligns across 12 bases. In germline, CDR1 is SGHVS, CDR2 FQNEAQ. The CDR3 sequence is 16 residues long. Trimming removed 5 bases from V and 5 bases from J; junction bases left unmatched: 9. The CDR3 DNA is TGTGCCAGCAGCATACACTCTAGCGGGAGGGTGGAGACCCAGTACTTC. Translating gives CASSIHSSGRVETQYF. Together with reference TRBV7-8 and TRBJ2-5, the CDR3 gives the full variable domain: GAGVSQSPRYKVAKRGQDVALRCDPISGHVSLFWYQQALGQGPEFLTYFQNEAQLDKSGLPSDRFFAERPEGSVSTLKIQRTQQEDSAVYLCASSIHSSGRVETQYFGPGTRLLVL.

This clonotype was seen many times. The CDR3 region is CASSPTRNYNSPLHF. In DNA form, the CDR3 reads TGTGCCAGCAGCCCGACACGGAACTATAATTCACCCCTCCACTTT. The chain uses TRBV7-8 and TRBJ1-6; no clear D. The germline V gene has CDR1 SGHVS and CDR2 FQNEAQ. The V end lost 5 bases, the J end lost 3 bases, and 11 bases lay between the germline ends. The CDR3 sequence is 15 residues long.

This clonotype has at least ten counts. The chain links TRBV20-1 to TRBJ2-1; 7 bases align to TRBD2. Germline CDR1 and CDR2: DFQATT and SNEGSKA (reference sequence). The CDR3 has 12 residues. Unmatched junction bases numbered 6, after V lost 6 bases and J lost 7 bases. CDR3 region: CSAQRGPNEQFF. CDR3 nucleotides: TGCAGTGCCCAGCGGGGACCGAATGAGCAGTTCTTC.

Notes on this clonotype: The conserved phenylalanine or tryptophan is not found at the CDR3 terminus, so this likely reflects a read error. The CDR3 bases are TGTGCCAGCAGCCCGGGACTAGCGGGTCACCCTAGTAATACGCAGTATTCT. This codes for CASSPGLAGHPSNTQYS. J is TRBJ2-3 and V is TRBV6-2 or TRBV6-3; 12 nucleotides align to TRBD2. The V and J ends lost 6 bases and 7 bases, in that order; junction bases with no gene match: 14. The CDR3 length is 17 residues. Germline assignment: CDR1 MNHEY and CDR2 SVGEGT.